This section outlines one T cell receptor (beta chain) sequence together with its context. These data come from a study of circulating and synovial CD4+ cells in juvenile arthritis. Here immunoSEQ multiplex PCR was the method, and the copy in TCRdb shows in-frame clones only, minus some. Here the sample spans about 34,000 clones, roughly 96% being singletons. The CDR3 has 14 amino acids. V lost 6 bases, J lost 0 bases, and 12 bases lay in between. CDR1 and CDR2 (germline): SGHNT, YENEEA. The TCR was taken from a human donor with juvenile idiopathic arthritis. The rearrangement links TRBV11-3 to TRBJ2-7; possibly TRBD1 for D (5 bases). The material sequenced was CD4+ T cells from blood. The CDR3 bases are TGTGCCAGCAGTCTCGACAGCAGCTCCTACGAGCAGTACTTC. Amino acid sequence: CASSLDSSSYEQYF.